The source of this TCR beta chain is a study of CXCR3-negative and CXCR3-positive naive CD8 T cells. Per the germline V gene, CDR1 is DFQATT and CDR2 is SNEGSKA (reference sequence). CDR3 length equals 15 residues. UMI-labeled TRB cDNA libraries were prepared by 5' RACE. Reanalyzing the 5' RACE reads, TCRdb keeps one entry per CDR3 protein, without DNA. This sample carries approximately 100,000 distinct CDR3 sequences, with 0.35% to 0.4% going to the ten biggest clones. On this clonotype: The antigen is unknown.

Findings of the study overall: TRB CDR3s were more hydrophobic in CXCR3-positive than in CXCR3-negative naive cells.

This sequence joins TRBV20-1 and TRBJ2-5; TCRdb gives TRBD1 as the D gene, but with no DNA this cannot be confirmed. The specimen sequenced was naive CXCR3+ CD8+ T cells from blood. Subset here: CD45RO-CCR7+CD27+CD95- naive CD8+ T cells expressing CXCR3 (TNR3+). This receptor was obtained from a human donor in good health. Some clones in this sample may be carry-over from other donors' samples. The CDR3 is CSARDSGIGFETQYF.